This T cell receptor (beta chain) derives from a study of cytomegalovirus exposure and HLA in healthy donors. The PCR contained 60 Vbeta and 13 Jbeta primers. TCRdb's table, derived via immunoSEQ multiplex PCR, lists solely in-frame clones and lacks some. The sample totals some 82,000 clones. Remarks on this clone: Its matching antigen is unknown.

This CDR3 region has 14 residues. Germline V gene data show CDR1 as MGHRA and CDR2 as YSYEKL. V trimming: 0 bases; J trimming: 7 bases; junction bases outside the gene matches: 5. Whole-study results and caveats: Among immune exposure information, only CMV serostatus was available. Most of the CMV-associated TCR beta chains (in a later analysis) appeared to be HLA-restricted. Data from an earlier analysis indicated that most TCR beta V segments were productive either about 90% or about 30% of the time.

This TCR came from a woman aged 30 to 39 in good health and CMV-seronegative. V is TRBV4-1 and J is TRBJ1-2; 7 bases match TRBD1. What was sequenced was PBMCs. The CDR3 loop is CASSQDDRVGGYTF. CDR3 nucleotide sequence: TGCGCCAGCAGCCAAGATGACAGGGTGGGTGGCTACACCTTC.